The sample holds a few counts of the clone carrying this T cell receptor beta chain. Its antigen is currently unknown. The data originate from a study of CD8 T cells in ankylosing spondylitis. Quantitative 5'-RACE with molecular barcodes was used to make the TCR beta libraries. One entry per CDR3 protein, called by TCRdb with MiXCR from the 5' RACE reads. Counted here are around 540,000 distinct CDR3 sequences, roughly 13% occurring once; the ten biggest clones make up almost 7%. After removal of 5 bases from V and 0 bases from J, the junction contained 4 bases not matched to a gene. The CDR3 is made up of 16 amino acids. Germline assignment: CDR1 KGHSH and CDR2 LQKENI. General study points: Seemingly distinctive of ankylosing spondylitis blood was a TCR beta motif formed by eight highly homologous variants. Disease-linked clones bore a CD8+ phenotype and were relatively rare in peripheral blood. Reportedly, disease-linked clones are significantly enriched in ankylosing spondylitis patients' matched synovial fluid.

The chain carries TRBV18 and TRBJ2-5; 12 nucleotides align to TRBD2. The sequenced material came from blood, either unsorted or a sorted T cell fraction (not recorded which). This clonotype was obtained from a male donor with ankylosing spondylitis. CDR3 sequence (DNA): TGTGCCAGCTCAACAGGACTAGCGGGAAACCAAGAGACCCAGTACTTC. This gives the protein CASSTGLAGNQETQYF.